This T cell receptor (beta chain) was profiled in a study of blood T cell repertoires in COVID-19. For the study at large: Specimens from acute and convalescent COVID-19 originated in the United States, Italy and Spain.

V lost 3 bases, J lost 7 bases, and 6 bases stayed unmatched. There are 15 residues in the CDR3. Per germline, CDR1 MNHEY and CDR2 SVGEGT. In the source study's methods: Estimation of nucleated cell counts relied on the amplification of reference gene primers. Assay used: immunoSEQ multiplex PCR; TCRdb lists only in-frame clones, some missing. V, J and clone size were drawn from that table, and D and trimming were deduced from the DNA. The table records over 200,000 clones, 87% of them present only once. This receptor was taken from a woman younger than 30 who had recovered from COVID-19. The specimen sequenced was peripheral blood. V gene TRBV6-2 or TRBV6-3 combines with J gene TRBJ1-5; 10 bases match TRBD1. The CDR3 loop is CASSYRGQGLQPQHF. The DNA of the CDR3 is TGTGCCAGCAGTTATAGGGGACAGGGGCTACAGCCCCAGCATTTT.